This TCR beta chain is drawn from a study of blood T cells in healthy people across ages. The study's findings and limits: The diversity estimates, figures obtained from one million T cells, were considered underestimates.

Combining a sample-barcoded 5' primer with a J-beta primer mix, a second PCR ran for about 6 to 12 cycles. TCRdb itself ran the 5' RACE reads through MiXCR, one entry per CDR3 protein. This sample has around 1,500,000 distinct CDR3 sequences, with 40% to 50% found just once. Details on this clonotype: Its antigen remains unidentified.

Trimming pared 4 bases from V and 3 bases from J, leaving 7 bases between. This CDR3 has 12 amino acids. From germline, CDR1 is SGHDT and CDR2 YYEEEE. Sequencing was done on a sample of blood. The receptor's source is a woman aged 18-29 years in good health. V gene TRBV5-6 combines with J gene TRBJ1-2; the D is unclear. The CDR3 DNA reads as TGTGCCAGCAGCACCTTTGACTATGGCTACACCTTC. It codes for CASSTFDYGYTF.